This entry lists 23 T cell receptor beta chains sequenced from one sample in a study of control samples from healthy donors and cancer patients. Produced via immunoSEQ multiplex PCR; TCRdb's table is partial and in-frame only. The table shows 60,000 to 65,000 clones, with 85% occurring only once. The sample consisted of blood. These receptors all stem from a man aged 40-49 years in good health.

As DNA, the CDR3 is TGTGCCTGGAACATAGAGGCGCTCGAGACCCAGTACTTC. Translated, it gives CAWNIEALETQYF. The genes are TRBV30 and TRBJ2-5; D not resolved. With 4 bases removed from V and 5 bases from J, the gap between germline ends came to 14 bases. The CDR3 covers 13 residues. Germline-derived CDR1 and CDR2 are GTSNPN and SVGIG (reference sequence).

The genes are TRBV29-1 and TRBJ1-6, with TRBD1 matching 7 bases. The CDR3 extends over 13 amino acids. The V gene end was trimmed by 6 bases and the J gene end by 7 bases; junction bases not matched to a gene: 6. CDR1 is SQVTM and CDR2 is ANQGSEA in the germline V gene. The CDR3 protein is CSVATGNNSPLHF. CDR3 nucleotide sequence: TGCAGCGTCGCGACAGGGAACAATTCACCCCTCCACTTT.

The CDR3 loop reads CATSEGGNTDTQYF. The CDR3 DNA is TGTGCCACCAGTGAGGGGGGTAACACAGATACGCAGTATTTT. This sequence joins TRBV24-1 and TRBJ2-3; possibly TRBD2 for D (6 bases). Germline values: CDR1 KGHDR, CDR2 SFDVKD. The CDR3 is 14 residues long. Trimming stripped 4 bases from V and 2 bases from J, with 9 bases between.

The J gene is TRBJ2-7, the V gene TRBV28; weak D call: TRBD2 (6 bases). From germline, CDR1 is MDHEN and CDR2 SYDVKM. The CDR3 spans 14 residues. Trimming shortened V by 6 bases and J by 0 bases, and 12 bases separated the two germline ends. CDR3 sequence reads: CASREAGSSYEQYF. The CDR3 DNA reads as TGTGCCAGCAGGGAGGCGGGGAGCTCCTACGAGCAGTACTTC. The whole variable domain, filled in from reference TRBV28 and TRBJ2-7, reads DVKVTQSSRYLVKRTGEKVFLECVQDMDHENMFWYRQDPGLGLRLIYFSYDVKMKEKGDIPEGYSVSREKKERFSLILESASTNQTSMYLCASREAGSSYEQYFGPGTRLTVT.

V and J are TRBV3-1 (or the pseudogene TRBV3-2) and TRBJ2-5, with TRBD2 as a possible D gene (5 bases). CDR1 and CDR2 from the germline V gene are LGHDT and YNNKEL (reference sequence). CDR3 length: 13 amino acids. Trimming removed 4 bases from V and 8 bases from J, with 14 bases in between. CDR3 protein: CASSPHSPGTQYF. CDR3 nucleotides: TGTGCCAGCAGCCCACACAGCCCGGGAACCCAGTACTTC.

The chain links TRBV12-3 or TRBV12-4 to TRBJ1-1; D perhaps matches TRBD1 (6 bases). V shed 8 bases and J shed 8 bases, with 18 bases lying between them. CDR3 length equals 13 residues. The CDR3 here is CASGRDIATEAFF. The DNA for the CDR3 is TGTGCCAGCGGTCGGGACATCGCGACCGAAGCTTTCTTT.

The J gene is TRBJ2-7, the V gene TRBV27; possibly TRBD2 for D (5 bases). With 5 bases removed from V and 4 bases from J, the gap between germline ends came to 12 bases. The CDR3 spans 13 residues. The germline V gene has CDR1 MNHEY and CDR2 SMNVEV (reference sequence). In DNA, the CDR3 is TGTGCCAGCAGTCCAGGACTGATGTACGAGCAGTACTTC. This translates into CASSPGLMYEQYF.

V and J are TRBV27 and TRBJ2-5, with D possibly TRBD2 on 6 matching bases. The germline V gene encodes CDR1 MNHEY and CDR2 SMNVEV (reference sequence). Trimming left V 6 bases short and J 5 bases short, with 16 bases between. The CDR3 contains 14 residues. The CDR3 nucleotides are TGTGCCAGCAGGCCGGCGGGATGGGCGGAGACCCAGTACTTC. Translated, it gives CASRPAGWAETQYF.

This chain joins TRBV25-1 and TRBJ1-6; tentatively, D is TRBD1 (5 bases). CDR1 MGHDK and CDR2 SYGVNS come from the germline V gene. V shed 7 bases and J shed 9 bases, with 16 bases lying between them. The CDR3 sequence is 14 residues long. The CDR3 DNA follows: TGTGCCAGCAAACAAACCGACGGGGGTTCACCCCTCCACTTT. This encodes CASKQTDGGSPLHF. Full variable domain (remainder filled in from reference TRBV25-1 and TRBJ1-6): EADIYQTPRYLVIGTGKKITLECSQTMGHDKMYWYQQDPGMELHLIHYSYGVNSTEKGDLSSESTVSRIRTEHFPLTLESARPSHTSQYLCASKQTDGGSPLHFGNGTRLTVT.

The rearrangement joins TRBV2 to TRBJ2-1, with D uncertain. The CDR3 contains 11 residues. V was clipped by 5 bases and J by 8 bases, with 7 bases between them. Germline CDR1 reads SNHLY; CDR2 reads FYNNEI. CDR3 sequence reads: CASSMDDEQFF. In DNA form, the CDR3 reads TGTGCCAGCAGTATGGACGATGAGCAGTTCTTC.

This clone showed up just once. The rearrangement links TRBV11-2 to TRBJ2-5; 13 bases map to TRBD2. J lost 5 bases, V lost 3 bases, and 6 bases had no gene match. The germline CDR1 and CDR2 sequences are SGHAT and FQNNGV. The length of the CDR3 is 16 residues. The DNA of the CDR3 is TGTGCCAGCAGCTTTAAGTGGACTAGCGGGAGTGAGACCCAGTACTTC. It specifies CASSFKWTSGSETQYF.

This chain joins TRBV5-6 and TRBJ1-1; D is uncertain. Trimming removed 4 bases from V and 1 base from J, with 5 bases in between. Germline V gene data show CDR1 as SGHDT and CDR2 as YYEEEE. The CDR3 contains 12 residues. CDR3: CASSLSNTEAFF. The CDR3 DNA reads as TGTGCCAGCAGCCTATCGAACACTGAAGCTTTCTTT.

Only one count was recorded for this clone. This chain links TRBV25-1 with TRBJ2-1; D gene unclear. Germline assignment: CDR1 MGHDK and CDR2 SYGVNS. CDR3 length: 15 amino acids. V lost 4 bases to trimming and J lost 0 bases, with 10 bases between them. Written as DNA, the CDR3 is TGTGCCAGCAGTGTATGGGGAAACTCCTACAATGAGCAGTTCTTC. This translates into CASSVWGNSYNEQFF.

This chain uses TRBV7-2 with TRBJ1-2, with 7 bases fitting TRBD1. V shed 0 bases, J shed 4 bases, and the junction held 2 bases outside the gene matches. This CDR3 has 14 residues. The V gene's germline CDR1 is SGHTA and CDR2 FQGNSA. CDR3 sequence: CASSLAGQAYGYTF. In DNA form, the CDR3 reads TGTGCCAGCAGCTTAGCTGGACAGGCCTATGGCTACACCTTC. Looking up the rest from reference TRBV7-2 and TRBJ1-2 gives the full variable domain: GAGVSQSPSNKVTEKGKDVELRCDPISGHTALYWYRQSLGQGLEFLIYFQGNSAPDKSGLPSDRFSAERTGGSVSTLTIQRTQQEDSAVYLCASSLAGQAYGYTFGSGTRLTVV.

The V gene is TRBV7-3, the J gene TRBJ2-5; D is perhaps TRBD2 (6 bases). V lost 3 bases to trimming and J lost 2 bases, with 10 bases between them. The CDR3 totals 14 residues. CDR1 and CDR2 from the germline V gene are SGHTA and FQGTGA. This CDR3 reads CASSFIGSQETQYF. The DNA of the CDR3 is TGTGCCAGCAGCTTTATCGGGAGTCAAGAGACCCAGTACTTC.

This clone was picked up many times. This chain links TRBV7-9 with TRBJ1-4; possible D gene TRBD1, 5 bases. From germline, CDR1 is SEHNR and CDR2 FQNEAQ (reference sequence). V shed 6 bases and J shed 8 bases, with 10 bases lying between them. CDR3 length: 12 amino acids. The CDR3 DNA sequence: TGTGCCAGCAGGGGGCTAAGAGAAAAACTGTTTTTT. Translation: CASRGLREKLFF.

The gene calls are TRBV7-9 and TRBJ2-2; tentatively, D is TRBD1 or TRBD2 (5 bases each). From germline, CDR1 is SEHNR and CDR2 FQNEAQ (reference sequence). CDR3 length equals 15 residues. V was shortened by 5 bases and J by 4 bases, with 14 bases between the two germline ends. CDR3 DNA sequence: TGTGCCAGCAGCCCCCCCGGGACGGGCACCGGGGAGCTGTTTTTT. Translated: CASSPPGTGTGELFF.

A few counts support this clone. As DNA, the CDR3 is TGTGCCTCTCGGGTGGGTTTAAACACTGAAGCTTTCTTT. This encodes CASRVGLNTEAFF. The chain combines TRBV10-3 with TRBJ1-1; D gene unclear. The V and J ends lost 11 bases and 2 bases respectively, with 15 bases between them. The germline gives CDR1 ENHRY, CDR2 SYGVKD. This CDR3 is 13 amino acids long.

The V and J genes are TRBV3-1 (or the pseudogene TRBV3-2) and TRBJ2-1; no firm D call. V was shortened by 0 bases and J by 1 base, with 10 bases between the two germline ends. The CDR3 is 16 residues long. In germline, CDR1 is LGHDT, CDR2 YNNKEL (reference sequence). The CDR3 reads CASSQEGFGSYNEQFF. The CDR3 DNA is TGTGCCAGCAGCCAAGAGGGGTTTGGGTCCTACAATGAGCAGTTCTTC.

The genes are TRBV7-2 and TRBJ2-1; possibly TRBD1 or TRBD2 for D (5 bases each). Germline lookup yields CDR1 SGHTA and CDR2 FQGNSA. The CDR3 runs 15 residues. Trimming cost V 6 bases and J 5 bases, with 17 bases left between them. CDR3 bases: TGTGCCAGCAGTTTTACCCGGGACCCACACAATGAGCAGTTCTTC. Its translation: CASSFTRDPHNEQFF.

The chain employs TRBV3-1 (or the pseudogene TRBV3-2) and TRBJ2-2; possibly TRBD2 for D (5 bases). The CDR3 is 15 amino acids. V lost 0 bases and J 5 bases, leaving 10 bases between the germline ends. CDR1 and CDR2 from the germline V gene are LGHDT and YNNKEL (reference sequence). Here the CDR3 reads CASSQDRLQTGELFF. CDR3 DNA sequence: TGTGCCAGCAGCCAAGATAGACTACAAACCGGGGAGCTGTTTTTT.

The chain has TRBV6-2 or TRBV6-3 and TRBJ1-1, with D unresolved. Germline lookup yields CDR1 MNHEY and CDR2 SVGEGT. This CDR3 comprises 16 residues. Trimming left V 4 bases short and J 2 bases short, with 17 bases between. CDR3 bases: TGTGCCAGCAGTTGGACGGGTGTTTGGGTCAACACTGAAGCTTTCTTT. It is translated as CASSWTGVWVNTEAFF.

The CDR3 DNA is TGTGCCAGCACCGAAGGGGGTGATCTGAATGGCTACACCTTC. It codes for CASTEGGDLNGYTF. The chain uses TRBV6-5 and TRBJ1-2, with D possibly being TRBD1 (6 bases). CDR3 length: 14 amino acids. Germline CDR1 is MNHEY and CDR2 is SVGAGI. V lost 7 bases, J lost 6 bases, and 18 bases lay in between.